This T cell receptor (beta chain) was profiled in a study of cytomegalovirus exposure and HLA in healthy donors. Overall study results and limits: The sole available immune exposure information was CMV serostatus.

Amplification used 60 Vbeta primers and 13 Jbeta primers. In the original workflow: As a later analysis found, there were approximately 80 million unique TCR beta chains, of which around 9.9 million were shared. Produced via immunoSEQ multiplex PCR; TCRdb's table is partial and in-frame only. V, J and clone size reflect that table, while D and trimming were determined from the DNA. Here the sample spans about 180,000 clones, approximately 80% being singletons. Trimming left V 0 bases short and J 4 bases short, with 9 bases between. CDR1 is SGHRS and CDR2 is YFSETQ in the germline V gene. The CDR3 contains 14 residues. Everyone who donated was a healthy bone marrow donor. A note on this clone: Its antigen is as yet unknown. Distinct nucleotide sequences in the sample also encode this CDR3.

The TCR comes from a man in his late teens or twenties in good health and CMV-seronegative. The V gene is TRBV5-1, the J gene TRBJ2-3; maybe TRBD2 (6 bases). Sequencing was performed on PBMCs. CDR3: CASSLAGVPDTQYF. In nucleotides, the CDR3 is TGCGCCAGCAGCTTGGCGGGAGTCCCAGATACGCAGTATTTT.